This entry lists 10 T cell receptor beta chains sequenced from one sample in a study of OX40 agonist ivuxolimab in advanced cancers. Data came from immunoSEQ multiplex PCR; TCRdb stores just in-frame clones and leaves some out. The sample holds about 37,000 clones, around 73% seen once. Material: CD4+ or CD8+ T cells sorted from blood, obtained in a trial of the OX40 agonist ivuxolimab. Receptor source: an adult with an advanced solid tumor such as melanoma, head and neck, liver or kidney cancer.

The rearrangement links TRBV2 to TRBJ1-5; TRBD1 matches at 9 bases. This CDR3 has 13 amino acids. The ends lost 9 bases at V and 4 bases at J; junction bases unmatched: 4. Germline V gene data show CDR1 as SNHLY and CDR2 as FYNNEI. CDR3: CARQGATNQPQHF. As DNA, the CDR3 is TGTGCCAGACAGGGGGCCACTAATCAGCCCCAGCATTTT.

This clone was recorded at least ten times. The rearrangement joins TRBV4-1 to TRBJ2-7; D remains ambiguous. V lost 5 bases and J 2 bases, leaving 4 bases between the germline ends. The length of the CDR3 is 11 residues. CDR1 and CDR2 from the germline V gene are MGHRA and YSYEKL. In DNA, the CDR3 is TGCGCCAGCAGCAGCCCCTACGAGCAGTACTTC. It yields the protein CASSSPYEQYF.

J is TRBJ2-1 and V is TRBV28, with D tentatively TRBD1 (5 bases). Germline CDR1 is MDHEN and CDR2 is SYDVKM. The length of the CDR3 is 13 residues. V was shortened by 5 bases and J by 4 bases, with 9 bases between the two germline ends. The CDR3 here is CASSEDTYNEQFF. The DNA for the CDR3 is TGTGCCAGCAGTGAGGACACGTACAATGAGCAGTTCTTC.

This chain connects TRBV7-6 to TRBJ2-2; a weak D match, TRBD2 (6 bases). The CDR3 consists of 15 residues. The ends were cut back, 1 base at V and 4 bases at J, with 10 bases in the middle. The germline gives CDR1 SGHVS, CDR2 FNYEAQ. Written as DNA, the CDR3 is TGTGCCAGCAGCTTAGGTGTCGGGGGCACCGGGGAGCTGTTTTTT. Its translation is CASSLGVGGTGELFF.

The gene calls are TRBV27 and TRBJ1-4; D is unclear. The CDR3 totals 13 residues. The germline V gene has CDR1 MNHEY and CDR2 SMNVEV (reference sequence). Trimming shortened V by 2 bases and J by 8 bases, and 9 bases separated the two germline ends. As DNA, the CDR3 is TGTGCCAGCAGTTTAAACCCCGCCGAAAAACTGTTTTTT. Its protein product is CASSLNPAEKLFF.

By sample fraction, this clone is medium-sized. The rearrangement uses TRBV7-3 and TRBJ1-2; D perhaps matches TRBD1 (6 bases). This CDR3 spans 14 amino acids. Germline CDR1 SGHTA, CDR2 FQGTGA. V lost 3 bases, J lost 6 bases, and 14 bases lay in between. DNA for the CDR3: TGTGCCAGCAGCTTCGGGACACGGGGGGATGGCTACACCTTC. Protein product: CASSFGTRGDGYTF.

The CDR3 region is CASSPPYREDTQYF. The DNA for the CDR3 is TGTGCCAGCAGCCCTCCTTACAGGGAAGATACGCAGTATTTT. The V call is TRBV7-2, the J call TRBJ2-3, with D perhaps matching TRBD1 (6 bases). V was shortened by 5 bases and J by 5 bases, with 14 bases between the two germline ends. Looked up from germline, CDR1 is SGHTA and CDR2 is FQGNSA. This CDR3 spans 14 amino acids.

This chain links TRBV4-2 with TRBJ1-2; D possibly corresponds to TRBD1 (6 bases). The CDR3 runs 16 residues. The V gene lost 0 bases and the J gene lost 1 base, with 12 bases spanning the gap. Germline V gene data show CDR1 as LGHNA and CDR2 as YNFKEQ. The chain's CDR3 is CASSQDVQGDNYGYTF. DNA of the CDR3: TGTGCCAGCAGCCAAGATGTACAGGGAGATAACTATGGCTACACCTTC.

This chain connects TRBV27 to TRBJ2-3; TRBD2 matches 10 bases. The V segment lost 5 bases and the J segment 6 bases; nucleotides outside the gene matches: 8. The CDR3 is made up of 15 amino acids. Germline values: CDR1 MNHEY, CDR2 SMNVEV (reference sequence). In DNA form, the CDR3 reads TGTGCCAGCAGTAGAAGCGGGAGGGCCCTTGATACGCAGTATTTT. This translates into CASSRSGRALDTQYF.

V usage is TRBV28 and J usage is TRBJ1-6, with 9 bases matching TRBD1. Germline V gene data show CDR1 as MDHEN and CDR2 as SYDVKM. The CDR3 sequence is 15 residues long. Losses at the gene ends were 5 bases for V and 8 bases for J; bases not matched to a gene: 7. CDR3 amino acids: CASSPGQGMYSPLHF. The CDR3 DNA follows: TGTGCCAGCAGTCCGGGACAGGGAATGTATTCACCCCTCCACTTT. The full variable domain, its missing parts supplied by reference TRBV28 and TRBJ1-6, is DVKVTQSSRYLVKRTGEKVFLECVQDMDHENMFWYRQDPGLGLRLIYFSYDVKMKEKGDIPEGYSVSREKKERFSLILESASTNQTSMYLCASSPGQGMYSPLHFGNGTRLTVT.